The present T cell receptor (beta chain) was sequenced within a study of shared clonotypes between healthy human individuals. Study-level information: Three plates each covered CD4 naive and memory; CD8 naive two, CD8 memory one.

Study-level results: Relative to clonotypes present in all four donors, those not shared had lower generation probabilities. The authors sampled blood alone, and tissue repertoires likely differ.

In the original workflow: Filtering was not the same, since immunoSEQ gave junction-only sequences without quality scores. The data were produced by immunoSEQ multiplex PCR, yet TCRdb's version contains in-frame clones alone and is incomplete. D and trimming were read from the DNA, whereas the V and J calls and clone size are those reported in that table. The table records 2.3 million or so clones, more than 80% of them present only once. As regards this clone: The target antigen is unknown.

The origin of this receptor is a man younger than 35 in good health. Some clones in this sample may be carry-over from other donors' samples. The sample was naive CD4+ T cells from PBMCs. Subset: CD45RA+ positively selected.

The CDR3 DNA sequence: TGTGCCAGCAGTTACTCGAAGGCTCAGCCCCAGCATTTT. Its translation: CASSYSKAQPQHF. The V gene is TRBV6-5, the J gene TRBJ1-5; no reliable D call. The CDR3 length is 13 residues. The germline V and J ends were trimmed by 0 bases and 6 bases, with 6 bases remaining between them. Germline CDR1 is MNHEY and CDR2 is SVGAGI.